This TCR beta chain was identified during a study of T-cell memory formation after mild COVID-19. The wider study: TCR clustering was largely donor specific. Points from the study as a whole: Proof of SARS-CoV-2 specificity was absent for the second-wave clones that crested on day 37. Clones which contracted sat mainly in CM and EM if CD4+, and in EMRA if CD8+.

This clonotype was observed many times. Its cognate antigen is unknown. TCRdb processed the 5' RACE reads anew with MiXCR; each CDR3 protein has one entry. Seen here are about 360,000 distinct CDR3 sequences, approximately 13% observed once, and the top ten hold over 20%. This clonotype was obtained from a man between 18 and 35 years old who had mild COVID-19 (a few samples of this study predate the infection). Cell type and time point are not known. Sequenced sample: PBMCs or a T cell subset sorted from them (not recorded which).

This chain's CDR3 is CASSRDGTDTQYF. CDR3 coding DNA: TGTGCCAGCAGCAGGGATGGCACAGATACGCAGTATTTT. The V and J genes are TRBV28 and TRBJ2-3; D possibly corresponds to TRBD1 (5 bases). V was shortened by 6 bases and J by 1 base, with 8 bases between the two germline ends. Germline values: CDR1 MDHEN, CDR2 SYDVKM. This CDR3 region has 13 residues.